This is a list of T cell receptor beta chains from one sample in a study of cytomegalovirus exposure and HLA in healthy donors. Sequencing used immunoSEQ multiplex PCR; TCRdb keeps in-frame clones, though not all of them. The table records roughly 170,000 clones, 80% of them present only once. The sequenced sample consisted of PBMCs. These receptor sequences come from a woman in her forties or fifties in good health and CMV-seropositive. Both conserved end residues are part of each CDR3. D genes are given only for firm matches. Where a row states a size, it is once, few, many or the class of an expanded clone; other rows omit it.

j_gene | v_gene | abundance | d_gene | len | CDR3aa | CDR3nt
TRBJ1-1 | TRBV7-2 | few | . | 15 | CASSFQGGLNTEAFF | TGTGCCAGCAGCTTTCAGGGAGGGCTGAACACTGAAGCTTTCTTT
TRBJ2-5 | TRBV9 | . | TRBD2 | 15 | CASTKSLSAGETQYF | TGTGCCAGCACAAAGTCTCTATCAGCGGGGGAGACCCAGTACTTC
TRBJ2-7 | TRBV5-6 | . | TRBD2 | 14 | CASSLGRALGEQYF | TGTGCCAGCAGCTTAGGGAGGGCCCTTGGGGAGCAGTACTTC
TRBJ1-5 | TRBV30 | few | TRBD1 | 14 | CAWSGQVSNQPQHF | TGTGCCTGGAGCGGACAGGTTAGCAATCAGCCCCAGCATTTT
TRBJ1-5 | TRBV27 | . | . | 16 | CASSPPWGDLDQPQHF | TGTGCCAGCAGTCCTCCCTGGGGGGACTTGGATCAGCCCCAGCATTTT
TRBJ2-6 | TRBV7-9 | . | . | 13 | CASNRGGANVLTF | TGTGCCAGCAACCGAGGGGGGGCCAACGTCCTGACTTTC
TRBJ2-1 | TRBV7-3 | . | TRBD2 | 15 | CASSFWTSGGNEQFF | TGTGCCAGCAGCTTCTGGACTAGCGGTGGCAATGAGCAGTTCTTC
TRBJ1-1 | TRBV9 | . | TRBD1 | 16 | CASTVEGALGSTEAFF | TGTGCCAGCACCGTGGAGGGGGCGCTAGGGTCGACTGAAGCTTTCTTT
TRBJ1-2 | TRBV10-2 | . | . | 11 | CAVRANYGYTF | TGCGCCGTCAGGGCAAACTATGGCTACACCTTC
TRBJ1-2 | TRBV28 | once | TRBD1 | 14 | CASRQGARNYGYTF | TGTGCCAGCAGACAGGGGGCAAGGAACTATGGCTACACCTTC
TRBJ2-3 | TRBV4-2 | few | TRBD2 | 18 | CASSQEGVGGGVADTQYF | TGTGCCAGCAGCCAAGAAGGTGTGGGGGGGGGAGTAGCAGATACGCAGTATTTT
TRBJ2-1 | TRBV16 | once | . | 13 | CASSPGSYNEQFF | TGTGCCAGCAGCCCAGGCTCCTACAATGAGCAGTTCTTC
TRBJ2-2 | TRBV11-3 | . | TRBD2 | 16 | CASSSPAGEEGGELFF | TGTGCCAGCAGCTCTCCGGCGGGAGAGGAGGGCGGGGAGCTGTTTTTT
TRBJ1-2 | TRBV28 | . | . | 12 | CASSSLRGGYTF | TGTGCCAGCAGTTCCCTCCGGGGGGGCTACACCTTC
TRBJ2-7 | TRBV29-1 | many | . | 13 | CSVRGSGNYEQYF | TGCAGCGTGAGAGGAAGCGGAAACTACGAGCAGTACTTC
TRBJ2-3 | TRBV27 | once | TRBD1 | 16 | CASSFSGTGGTDTQYF | TGTGCCAGCAGTTTTTCCGGGACAGGGGGCACAGATACGCAGTATTTT
TRBJ2-1 | TRBV11-3 | . | TRBD1 | 14 | CASSRLTGSNEQFF | TGTGCCAGCAGCCGACTGACAGGGAGCAATGAGCAGTTCTTC
TRBJ1-2 | TRBV18 | . | . | 12 | CASRPANYGYTF | TGTGCCAGCCGCCCAGCTAACTATGGCTACACCTTC
TRBJ1-1 | TRBV5-1 | . | TRBD1 | 14 | CASSLRTGVTEAFF | TGCGCCAGCAGCTTGCGGACAGGGGTCACTGAAGCTTTCTTT
TRBJ2-1 | TRBV7-3 | . | . | 16 | CASSLLSGSTYNEQFF | TGTGCCAGCAGCTTATTGAGCGGGTCCACCTACAATGAGCAGTTCTTC
TRBJ1-2 | TRBV6-5 | once | TRBD1 | 13 | CASRRGQGEGYTF | TGTGCCAGCAGGAGAGGACAGGGCGAAGGCTACACCTTC
TRBJ1-1 | TRBV5-4 | . | . | 19 | CASSFRNLGRAEYNTEAFF | TGTGCCAGCAGCTTTAGGAACCTGGGGAGAGCCGAATACAACACTGAAGCTTTCTTT
TRBJ2-7 | TRBV18 | . | TRBD1 | 14 | CASSPRTGEDGQYF | TGTGCCAGCTCACCCCGGACAGGGGAAGACGGGCAGTACTTC
TRBJ1-5 | TRBV9 | once | TRBD1 | 15 | CASSPHGQENQPQHF | TGTGCCAGCAGCCCCCATGGACAGGAGAATCAGCCCCAGCATTTT